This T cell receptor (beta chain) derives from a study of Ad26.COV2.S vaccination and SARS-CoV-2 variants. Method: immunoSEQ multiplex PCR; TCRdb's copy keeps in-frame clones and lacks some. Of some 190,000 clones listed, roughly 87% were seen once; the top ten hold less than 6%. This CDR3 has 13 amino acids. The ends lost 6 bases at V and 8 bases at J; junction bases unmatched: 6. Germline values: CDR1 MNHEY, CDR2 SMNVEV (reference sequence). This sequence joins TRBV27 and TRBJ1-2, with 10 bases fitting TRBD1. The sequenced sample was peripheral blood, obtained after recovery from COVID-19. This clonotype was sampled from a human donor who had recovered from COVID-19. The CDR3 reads CASSSRTGGGYTF. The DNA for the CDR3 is TGTGCCAGCAGCTCCCGGACAGGGGGAGGCTACACCTTC.